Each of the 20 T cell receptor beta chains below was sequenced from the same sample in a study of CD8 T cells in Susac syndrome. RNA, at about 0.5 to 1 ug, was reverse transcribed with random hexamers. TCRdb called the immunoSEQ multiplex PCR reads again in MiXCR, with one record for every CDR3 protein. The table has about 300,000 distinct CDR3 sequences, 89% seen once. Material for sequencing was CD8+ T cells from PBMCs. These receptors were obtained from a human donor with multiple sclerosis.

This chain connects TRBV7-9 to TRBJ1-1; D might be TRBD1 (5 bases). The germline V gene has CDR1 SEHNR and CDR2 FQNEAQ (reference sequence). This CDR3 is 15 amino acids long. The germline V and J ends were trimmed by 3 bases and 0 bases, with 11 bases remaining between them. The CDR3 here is CASSFPGTLNTEAFF. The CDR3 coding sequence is TGTGCCAGCAGCTTCCCCGGGACTTTGAACACTGAAGCTTTCTTT.

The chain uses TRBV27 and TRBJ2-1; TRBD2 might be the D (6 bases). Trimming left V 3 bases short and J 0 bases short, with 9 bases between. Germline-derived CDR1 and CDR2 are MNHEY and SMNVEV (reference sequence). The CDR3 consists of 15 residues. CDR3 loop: CASSFSGFSYNEQFF. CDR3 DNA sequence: TGTGCCAGCAGTTTTAGCGGTTTCTCCTACAATGAGCAGTTCTTC.

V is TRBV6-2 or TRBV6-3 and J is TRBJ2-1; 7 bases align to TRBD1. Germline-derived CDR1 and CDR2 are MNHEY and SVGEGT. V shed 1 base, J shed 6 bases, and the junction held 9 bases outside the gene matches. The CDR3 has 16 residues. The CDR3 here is CASSYFRTGIGNEQFF. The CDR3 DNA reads TGTGCCAGCAGTTACTTCCGGACAGGAATTGGCAATGAGCAGTTCTTC.

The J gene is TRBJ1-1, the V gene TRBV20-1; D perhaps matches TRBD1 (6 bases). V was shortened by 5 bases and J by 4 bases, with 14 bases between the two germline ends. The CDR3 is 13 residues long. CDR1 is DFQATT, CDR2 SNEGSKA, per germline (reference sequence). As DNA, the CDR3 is TGCAGTGCTCCTCAGGGGTACGGCACTGAAGCTTTCTTT. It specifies CSAPQGYGTEAFF.

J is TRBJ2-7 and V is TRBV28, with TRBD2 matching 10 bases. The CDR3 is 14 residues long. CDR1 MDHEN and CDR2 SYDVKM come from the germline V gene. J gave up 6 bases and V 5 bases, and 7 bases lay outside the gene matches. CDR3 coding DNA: TGTGCCAGCAGTCTAGCGGGAGACACCTTCGAGCAGTACTTC. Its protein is CASSLAGDTFEQYF.

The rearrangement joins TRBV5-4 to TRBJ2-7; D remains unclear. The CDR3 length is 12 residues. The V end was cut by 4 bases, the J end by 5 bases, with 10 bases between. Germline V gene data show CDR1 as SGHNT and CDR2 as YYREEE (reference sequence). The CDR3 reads CASSPESDEQYF. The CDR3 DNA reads TGTGCCAGCAGCCCGGAATCCGACGAGCAGTACTTC.

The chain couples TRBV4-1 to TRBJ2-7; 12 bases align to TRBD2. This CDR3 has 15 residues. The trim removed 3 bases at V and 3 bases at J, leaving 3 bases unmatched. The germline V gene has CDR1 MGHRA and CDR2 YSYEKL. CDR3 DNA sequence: TGCGCCAGCAGCCATACTAGCGGGGGGCTCTACGAGCAGTACTTC. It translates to CASSHTSGGLYEQYF.

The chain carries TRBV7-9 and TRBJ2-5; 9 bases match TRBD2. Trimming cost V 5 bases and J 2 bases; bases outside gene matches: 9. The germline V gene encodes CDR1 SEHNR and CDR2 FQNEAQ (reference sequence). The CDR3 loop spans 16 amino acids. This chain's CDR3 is CASSARRLAVQETQYF. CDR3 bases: TGTGCCAGCAGCGCGAGACGACTAGCGGTACAAGAGACCCAGTACTTC.

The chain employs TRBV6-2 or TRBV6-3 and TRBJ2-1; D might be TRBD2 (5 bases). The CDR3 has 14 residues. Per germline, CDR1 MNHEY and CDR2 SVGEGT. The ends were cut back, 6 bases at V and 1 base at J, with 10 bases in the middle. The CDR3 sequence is CASRHPGSYNEQFF. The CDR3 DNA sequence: TGTGCCAGCAGGCACCCGGGGTCCTACAATGAGCAGTTCTTC.

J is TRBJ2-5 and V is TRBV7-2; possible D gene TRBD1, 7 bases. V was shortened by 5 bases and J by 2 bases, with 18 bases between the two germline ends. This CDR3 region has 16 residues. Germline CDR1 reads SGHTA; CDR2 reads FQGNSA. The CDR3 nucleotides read TGTGCCAGCAGCCTCCAGGGGGACTGGTTACAAGAGACCCAGTACTTC. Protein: CASSLQGDWLQETQYF.

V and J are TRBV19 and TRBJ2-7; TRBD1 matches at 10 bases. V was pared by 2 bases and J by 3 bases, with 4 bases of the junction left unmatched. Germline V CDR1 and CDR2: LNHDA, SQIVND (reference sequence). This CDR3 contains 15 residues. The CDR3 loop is CASSISGTGDYEQYF. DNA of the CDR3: TGTGCCAGTAGTATATCGGGGACAGGGGACTACGAGCAGTACTTC.

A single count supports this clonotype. In DNA, the CDR3 is TGTGCCAGCAGCCAAGATCGTGGGGGGACTGGAAACACCATATATTTT. It translates to CASSQDRGGTGNTIYF. The rearrangement links TRBV3-1 to TRBJ1-3; D perhaps matches TRBD1 (5 bases). This CDR3 has 16 amino acids. With 0 bases removed from V and 2 bases from J, the gap between germline ends came to 11 bases. The V gene's germline CDR1 is LGHDT and CDR2 YNNKEL (reference sequence).

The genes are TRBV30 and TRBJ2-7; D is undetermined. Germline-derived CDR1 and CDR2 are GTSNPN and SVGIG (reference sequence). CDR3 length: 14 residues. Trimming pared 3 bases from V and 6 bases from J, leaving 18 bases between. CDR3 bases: TGTGCCTGGAGAGACCGGGCCCTGGCGGTCGAGCAGTACTTC. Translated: CAWRDRALAVEQYF.

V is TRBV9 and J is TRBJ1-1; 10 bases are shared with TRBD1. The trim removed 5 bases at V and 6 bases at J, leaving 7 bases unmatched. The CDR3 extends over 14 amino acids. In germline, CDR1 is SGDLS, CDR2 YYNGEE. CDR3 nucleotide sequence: TGTGCCAGCAGACGTGGGACAGGGGCCGCTGAAGCTTTCTTT. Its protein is CASRRGTGAAEAFF.

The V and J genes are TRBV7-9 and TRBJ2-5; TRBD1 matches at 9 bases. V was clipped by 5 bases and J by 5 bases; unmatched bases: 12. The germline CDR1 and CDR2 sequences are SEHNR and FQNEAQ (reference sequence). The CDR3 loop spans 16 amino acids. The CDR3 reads CASSPRDRAEGETQYF. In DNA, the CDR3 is TGTGCCAGCAGCCCACGGGACAGGGCAGAGGGGGAGACCCAGTACTTC.

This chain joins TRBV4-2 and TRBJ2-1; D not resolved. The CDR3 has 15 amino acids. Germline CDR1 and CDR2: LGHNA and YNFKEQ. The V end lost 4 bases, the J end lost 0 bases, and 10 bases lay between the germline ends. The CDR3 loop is CASSPWKNSYNEQFF. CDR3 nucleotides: TGTGCCAGCAGCCCCTGGAAGAACTCCTACAATGAGCAGTTCTTC.

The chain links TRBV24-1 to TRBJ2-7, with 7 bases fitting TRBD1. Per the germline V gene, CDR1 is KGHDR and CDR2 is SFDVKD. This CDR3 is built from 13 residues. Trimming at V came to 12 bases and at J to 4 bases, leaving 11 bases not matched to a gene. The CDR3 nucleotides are TGTGCCGCGTCAACAGGGGACCCTTACGAGCAGTACTTC. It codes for CAASTGDPYEQYF.

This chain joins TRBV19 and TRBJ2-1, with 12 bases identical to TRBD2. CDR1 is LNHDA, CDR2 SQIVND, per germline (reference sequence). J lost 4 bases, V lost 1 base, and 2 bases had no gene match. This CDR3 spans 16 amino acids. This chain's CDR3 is CASSIGTSGIYNEQFF. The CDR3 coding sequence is TGTGCCAGTAGTATAGGGACTAGCGGGATTTACAATGAGCAGTTCTTC.

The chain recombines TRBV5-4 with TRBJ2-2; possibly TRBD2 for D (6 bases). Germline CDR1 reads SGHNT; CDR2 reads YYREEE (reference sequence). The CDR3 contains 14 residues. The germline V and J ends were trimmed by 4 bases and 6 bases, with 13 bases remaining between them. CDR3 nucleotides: TGTGCCAGCAGCCCGGGAGATCGGCCCGGGGAGCTGTTTTTT. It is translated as CASSPGDRPGELFF.

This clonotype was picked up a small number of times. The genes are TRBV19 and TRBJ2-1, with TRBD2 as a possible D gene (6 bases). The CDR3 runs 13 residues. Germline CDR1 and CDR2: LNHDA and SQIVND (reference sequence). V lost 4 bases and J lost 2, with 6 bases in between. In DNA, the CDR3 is TGTGCCAGTAGTAGCGGGACCTACAATGAGCAGTTCTTC. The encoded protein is CASSSGTYNEQFF. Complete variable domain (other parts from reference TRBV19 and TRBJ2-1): DGGITQSPKYLFRKEGQNVTLSCEQNLNHDAMYWYRQDPGQGLRLIYYSQIVNDFQKGDIAEGYSVSREKKESFPLTVTSAQKNPTAFYLCASSSGTYNEQFFGPGTRLTVL.